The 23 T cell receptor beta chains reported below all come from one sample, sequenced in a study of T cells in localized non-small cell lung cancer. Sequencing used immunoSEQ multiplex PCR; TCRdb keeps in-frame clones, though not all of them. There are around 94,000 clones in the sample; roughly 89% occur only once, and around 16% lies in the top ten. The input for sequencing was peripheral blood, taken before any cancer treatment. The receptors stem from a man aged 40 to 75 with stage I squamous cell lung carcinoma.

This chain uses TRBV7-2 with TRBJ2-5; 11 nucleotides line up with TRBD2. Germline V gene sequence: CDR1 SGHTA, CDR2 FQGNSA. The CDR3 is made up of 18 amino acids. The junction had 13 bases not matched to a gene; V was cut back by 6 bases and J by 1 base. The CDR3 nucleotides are TGTGCCAGCAGTCCTACTAGCGGGGGCCGCCCTTCCCAAGAGACCCAGTACTTC. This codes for CASSPTSGGRPSQETQYF.

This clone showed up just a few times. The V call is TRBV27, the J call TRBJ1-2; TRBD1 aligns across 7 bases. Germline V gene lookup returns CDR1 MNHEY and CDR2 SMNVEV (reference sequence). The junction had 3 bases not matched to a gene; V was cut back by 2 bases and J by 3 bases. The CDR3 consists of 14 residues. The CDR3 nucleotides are TGTGCCAGCAGTTTAAAGGGACAGTACTATGGCTACACCTTC. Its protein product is CASSLKGQYYGYTF.

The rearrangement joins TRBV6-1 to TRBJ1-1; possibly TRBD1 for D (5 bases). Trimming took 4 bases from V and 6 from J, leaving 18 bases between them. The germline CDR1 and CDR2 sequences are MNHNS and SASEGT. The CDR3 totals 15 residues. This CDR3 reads CASSGGGTGDAEAFF. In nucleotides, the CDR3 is TGTGCCAGCAGTGGTGGCGGGACCGGTGACGCTGAAGCTTTCTTT.

The CDR3 sequence is CASSFFSGGGEAFF. The CDR3 DNA reads TGTGCCAGCAGCTTTTTCTCAGGGGGTGGCGAAGCTTTCTTT. This chain uses TRBV4-2 with TRBJ1-1, with 7 bases fitting TRBD1. The junction had 11 bases not matched to a gene; V was cut back by 5 bases and J by 8 bases. CDR3 size: 14 residues. The germline V gene encodes CDR1 LGHNA and CDR2 YNFKEQ.

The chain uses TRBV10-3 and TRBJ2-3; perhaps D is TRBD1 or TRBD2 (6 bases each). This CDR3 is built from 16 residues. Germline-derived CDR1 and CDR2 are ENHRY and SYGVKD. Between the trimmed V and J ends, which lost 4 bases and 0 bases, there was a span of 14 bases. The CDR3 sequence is CAISVGAGTSTDTQYF. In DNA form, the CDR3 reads TGTGCCATCAGTGTGGGGGCAGGGACTAGCACAGATACGCAGTATTTT.

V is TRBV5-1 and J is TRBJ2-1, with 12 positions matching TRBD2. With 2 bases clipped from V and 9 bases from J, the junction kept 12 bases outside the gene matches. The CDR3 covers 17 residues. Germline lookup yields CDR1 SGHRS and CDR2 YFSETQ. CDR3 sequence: CASSLDPSGGAGLEQFF. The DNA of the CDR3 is TGCGCCAGCAGCTTAGACCCTAGCGGGGGGGCCGGTCTTGAGCAGTTCTTC.

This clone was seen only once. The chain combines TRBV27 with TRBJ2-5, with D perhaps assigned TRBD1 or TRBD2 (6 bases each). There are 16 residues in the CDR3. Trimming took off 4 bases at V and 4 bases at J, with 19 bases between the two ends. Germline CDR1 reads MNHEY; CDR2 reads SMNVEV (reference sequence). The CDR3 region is CASSSNPGAGGETQYF. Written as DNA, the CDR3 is TGTGCCAGCAGTTCCAACCCGGGGGCAGGCGGAGAGACCCAGTACTTC.

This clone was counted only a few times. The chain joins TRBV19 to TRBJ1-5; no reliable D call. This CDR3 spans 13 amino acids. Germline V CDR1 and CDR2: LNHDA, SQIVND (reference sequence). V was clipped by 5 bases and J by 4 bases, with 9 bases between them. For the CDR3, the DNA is TGTGCCAGTAGTGGGCCGGAGAATCAGCCCCAGCATTTT. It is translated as CASSGPENQPQHF.

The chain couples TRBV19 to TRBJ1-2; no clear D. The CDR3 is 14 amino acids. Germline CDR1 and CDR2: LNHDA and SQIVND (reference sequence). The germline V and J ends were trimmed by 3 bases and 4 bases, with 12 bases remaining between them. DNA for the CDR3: TGTGCCAGTAGTATGACCGTCGGAAGCTATGGCTACACCTTC. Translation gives CASSMTVGSYGYTF.

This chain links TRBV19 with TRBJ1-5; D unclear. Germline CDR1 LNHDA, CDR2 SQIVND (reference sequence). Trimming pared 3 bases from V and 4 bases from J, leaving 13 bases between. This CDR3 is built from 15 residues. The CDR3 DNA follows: TGTGCCAGTAGTATGGGATATGGTGGAAATCAGCCCCAGCATTTT. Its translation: CASSMGYGGNQPQHF.

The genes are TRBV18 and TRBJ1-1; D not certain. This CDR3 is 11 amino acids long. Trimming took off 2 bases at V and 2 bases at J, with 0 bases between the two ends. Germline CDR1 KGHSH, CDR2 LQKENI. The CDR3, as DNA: TGTGCCAGCTCACCAAACACTGAAGCTTTCTTT. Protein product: CASSPNTEAFF. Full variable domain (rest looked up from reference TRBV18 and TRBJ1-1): NAGVMQNPRHLVRRRGQEARLRCSPMKGHSHVYWYRQLPEEGLKFMVYLQKENIIDESGMPKERFSAEFPKEGPSILRIQQVVRGDSAAYFCASSPNTEAFFGQGTRLTVV.

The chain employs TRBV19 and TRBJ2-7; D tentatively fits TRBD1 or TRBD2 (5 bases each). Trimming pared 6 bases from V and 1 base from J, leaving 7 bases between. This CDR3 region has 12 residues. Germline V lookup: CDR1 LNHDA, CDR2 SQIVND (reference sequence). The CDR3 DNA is TGTGCCAGTAGAGGGGAGTCCTACGAGCAGTACTTC. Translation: CASRGESYEQYF.

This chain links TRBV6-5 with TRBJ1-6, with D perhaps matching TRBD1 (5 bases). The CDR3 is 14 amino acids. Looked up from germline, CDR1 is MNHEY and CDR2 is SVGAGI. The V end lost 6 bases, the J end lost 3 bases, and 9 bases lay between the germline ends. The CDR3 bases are TGTGCCAGCAGGAAGGGGTTCTATAATTCACCCCTCCACTTT. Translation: CASRKGFYNSPLHF.

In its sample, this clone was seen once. The CDR3 loop is CASSLAGQGYEQYF. Here the CDR3 DNA reads TGTGCCAGCAGCTTAGCGGGCCAGGGCTACGAGCAGTACTTC. The V gene is TRBV7-7, the J gene TRBJ2-7, with a possible D match to TRBD1 (5 bases). This CDR3 comprises 14 residues. The germline gives CDR1 SSHAT, CDR2 FNYEAQ (reference sequence). V was cut by 0 bases and J by 3 bases, with 9 bases left in between.

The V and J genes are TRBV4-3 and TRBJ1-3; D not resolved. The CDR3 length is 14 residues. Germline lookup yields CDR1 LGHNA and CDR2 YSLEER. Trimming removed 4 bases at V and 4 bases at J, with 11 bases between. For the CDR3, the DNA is TGCGCCAGCAGCCCGCGCACTGGGGGAAACACCATATATTTT. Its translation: CASSPRTGGNTIYF.

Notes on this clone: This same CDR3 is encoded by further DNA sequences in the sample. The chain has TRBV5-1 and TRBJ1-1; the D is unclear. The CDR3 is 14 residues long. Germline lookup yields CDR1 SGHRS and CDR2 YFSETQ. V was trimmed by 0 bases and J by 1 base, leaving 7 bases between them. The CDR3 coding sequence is TGCGCCAGCAGCTTGGTGATTTCGAACACTGAAGCTTTCTTT. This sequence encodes CASSLVISNTEAFF.

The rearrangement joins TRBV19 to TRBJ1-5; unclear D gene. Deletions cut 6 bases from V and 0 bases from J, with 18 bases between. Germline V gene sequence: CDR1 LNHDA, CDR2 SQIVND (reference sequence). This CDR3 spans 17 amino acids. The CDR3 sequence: CASSPSRYIYSNQPQHF. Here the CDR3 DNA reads TGTGCCAGTAGCCCCTCGAGATACATTTATAGCAATCAGCCCCAGCATTTT.

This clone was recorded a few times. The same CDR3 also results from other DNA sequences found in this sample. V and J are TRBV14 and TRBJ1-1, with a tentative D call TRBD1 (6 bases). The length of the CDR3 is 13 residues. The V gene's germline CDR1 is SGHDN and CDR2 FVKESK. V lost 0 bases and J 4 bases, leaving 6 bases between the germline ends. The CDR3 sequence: CASSQDRGTEAFF. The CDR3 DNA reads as TGTGCCAGCAGCCAAGACAGGGGCACTGAAGCTTTCTTT. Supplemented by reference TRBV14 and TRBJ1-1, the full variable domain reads EAGVTQFPSHSVIEKGQTVTLRCDPISGHDNLYWYRRVMGKEIKFLLHFVKESKQDESGMPNNRFLAERTGGTYSTLKVQPAELEDSGVYFCASSQDRGTEAFFGQGTRLTVV.

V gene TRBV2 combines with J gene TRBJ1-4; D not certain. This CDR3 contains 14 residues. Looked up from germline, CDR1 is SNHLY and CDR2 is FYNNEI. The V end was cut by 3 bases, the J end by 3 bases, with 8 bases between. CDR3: CASSDGQANEKLFF. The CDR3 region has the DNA TGTGCCAGCAGTGACGGGCAGGCTAATGAAAAACTGTTTTTT.

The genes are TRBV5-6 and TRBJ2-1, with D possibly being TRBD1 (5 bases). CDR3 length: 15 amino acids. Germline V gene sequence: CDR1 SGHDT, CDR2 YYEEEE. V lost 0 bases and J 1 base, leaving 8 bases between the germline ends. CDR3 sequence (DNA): TGTGCCAGCAGCTTGGTAGACAGTTCCTACAATGAGCAGTTCTTC. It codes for CASSLVDSSYNEQFF. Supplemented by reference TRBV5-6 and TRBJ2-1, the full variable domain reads DAGVTQSPTHLIKTRGQQVTLRCSPKSGHDTVSWYQQALGQGPQFIFQYYEEEERQRGNFPDRFSGHQFPNYSSELNVNALLLGDSALYLCASSLVDSSYNEQFFGPGTRLTVL.

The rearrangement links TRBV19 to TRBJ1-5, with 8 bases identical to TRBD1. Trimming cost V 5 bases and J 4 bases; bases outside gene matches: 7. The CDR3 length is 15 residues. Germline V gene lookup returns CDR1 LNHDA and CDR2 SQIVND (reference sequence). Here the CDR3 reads CASSLNRGDNQPQHF. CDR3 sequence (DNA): TGTGCCAGTAGTTTGAACAGGGGGGATAATCAGCCCCAGCATTTT.

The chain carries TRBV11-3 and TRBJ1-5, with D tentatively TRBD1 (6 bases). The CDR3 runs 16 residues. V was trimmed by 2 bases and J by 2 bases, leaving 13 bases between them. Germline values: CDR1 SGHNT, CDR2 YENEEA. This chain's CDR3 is CASSLHREGGNQPQHF. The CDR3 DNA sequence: TGTGCCAGCAGCTTACACAGGGAAGGTGGCAATCAGCCCCAGCATTTT.

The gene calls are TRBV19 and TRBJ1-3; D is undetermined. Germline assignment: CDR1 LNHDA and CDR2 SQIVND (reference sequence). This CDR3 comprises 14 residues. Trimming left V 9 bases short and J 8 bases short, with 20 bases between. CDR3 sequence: CASSYSVPPDTIYF. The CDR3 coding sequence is TGTGCCAGCTCCTACTCCGTTCCCCCGGACACCATATATTTT.